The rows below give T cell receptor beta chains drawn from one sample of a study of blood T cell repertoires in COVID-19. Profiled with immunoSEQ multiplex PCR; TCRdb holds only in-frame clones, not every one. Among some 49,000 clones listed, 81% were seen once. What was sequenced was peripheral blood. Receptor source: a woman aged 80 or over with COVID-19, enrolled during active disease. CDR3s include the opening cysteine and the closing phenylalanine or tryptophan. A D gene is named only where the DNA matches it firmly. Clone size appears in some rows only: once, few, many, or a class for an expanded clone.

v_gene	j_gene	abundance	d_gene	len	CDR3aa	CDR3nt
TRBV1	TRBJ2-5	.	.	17	CTSSPDGAGGPRETQYF	TGCACCAGCAGCCCAGATGGGGCGGGAGGGCCACGAGAGACCCAGTACTTC
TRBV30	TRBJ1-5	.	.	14	CAWSLTGPLGPQHF	TGTGCCTGGAGCCTCACAGGGCCCCTAGGGCCCCAGCATTTT
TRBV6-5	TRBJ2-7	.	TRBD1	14	CASSYRTGGNEQYF	TGTGCCAGCAGTTACCGGACAGGGGGCAACGAGCAGTACTTC
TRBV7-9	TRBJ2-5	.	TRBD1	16	CASSLVGDRGRETQYF	TGTGCCAGCAGCTTAGTTGGGGACAGGGGAAGGGAGACCCAGTACTTC
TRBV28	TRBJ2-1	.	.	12	CASSRSSVEQFF	TGTGCCAGCAGTCGTTCTAGCGTTGAGCAGTTCTTC
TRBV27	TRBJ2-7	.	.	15	CASSLSPTGIIEQYF	TGTGCCAGCAGTTTATCTCCGACAGGTATAATCGAGCAGTACTTC
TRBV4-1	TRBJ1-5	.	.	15	CASSPSGDRNQPQHF	TGCGCCAGCAGCCCCTCAGGGGATCGCAATCAGCCCCAGCATTTT
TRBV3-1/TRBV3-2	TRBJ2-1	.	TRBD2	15	CASRLSGNSYNEQFF	TGTGCCAGCAGACTCAGCGGGAACTCCTACAATGAGCAGTTCTTC
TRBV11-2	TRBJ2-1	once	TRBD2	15	CASREGLAGVFEQFF	TGTGCCAGCAGGGAGGGGCTAGCGGGAGTTTTTGAGCAGTTCTTC
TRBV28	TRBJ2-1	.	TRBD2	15	CASSLLLLGRGEQFF	TGTGCCAGCAGTTTACTTCTTCTCGGGAGGGGTGAGCAGTTCTTC
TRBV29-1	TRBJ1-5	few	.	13	CSVQSQGSRAQHF	TGCAGCGTTCAGTCCCAGGGGTCCAGGGCCCAGCATTTT
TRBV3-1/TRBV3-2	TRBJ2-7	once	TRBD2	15	CASSKGLAGSYEQYF	TGTGCCAGCAGCAAGGGACTAGCGGGCTCCTACGAGCAGTACTTC
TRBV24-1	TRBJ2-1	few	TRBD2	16	CATSDLVGGSNNEQFF	TGTGCCACCAGTGATTTAGTGGGAGGGAGTAACAATGAGCAGTTCTTC
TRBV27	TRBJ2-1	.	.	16	CASSLDGGGGYNEQFF	TGTGCCAGCAGTTTAGATGGGGGGGGCGGATACAATGAGCAGTTCTTC
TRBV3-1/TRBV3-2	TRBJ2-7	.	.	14	CASSQAGGGGEQYF	TGTGCCAGCAGCCAAGCCGGGGGAGGGGGCGAGCAGTACTTC
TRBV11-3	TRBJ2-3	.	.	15	CASSDGTLSTDTQYF	TGTGCCAGCAGCGACGGGACATTAAGCACAGATACGCAGTATTTT
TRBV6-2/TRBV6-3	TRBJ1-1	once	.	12	CASSFGLVDAFF	TGTGCCAGCAGTTTTGGCCTAGTAGATGCTTTCTTT
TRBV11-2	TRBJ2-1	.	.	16	CASSLASGPSYNEQFF	TGTGCCAGCAGCTTAGCGTCAGGGCCCTCCTACAATGAGCAGTTCTTC
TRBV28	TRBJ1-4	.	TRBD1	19	CASSLRPGTGSMGIEKLFF	TGTGCCAGCAGTTTACGTCCCGGGACAGGGTCTATGGGGATTGAAAAACTGTTTTTT
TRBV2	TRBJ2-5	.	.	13	CASAAETQETQYF	TGTGCCAGCGCCGCGGAAACCCAAGAGACCCAGTACTTC
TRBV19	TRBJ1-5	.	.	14	CASSWSYSNQPQHF	TGTGCCAGTAGTTGGTCCTATAGCAATCAGCCCCAGCATTTT
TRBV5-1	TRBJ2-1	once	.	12	CASSPGSYEQFF	TGCGCCAGCAGCCCCGGGAGCTATGAGCAGTTCTTC
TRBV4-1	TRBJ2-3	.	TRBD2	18	CASSQPRSTGGGTDTQYF	TGCGCCAGCAGCCAACCCCGATCGACGGGCGGGGGAACAGATACGCAGTATTTT
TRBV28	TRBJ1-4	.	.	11	CASSLSEKLFF	TGTGCCAGCAGTTTAAGCGAAAAACTGTTTTTT
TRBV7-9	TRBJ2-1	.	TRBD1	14	CASSLGQGFHEQFF	TGTGCCAGCAGTTTGGGACAGGGTTTTCATGAGCAGTTCTTC
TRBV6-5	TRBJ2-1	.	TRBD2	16	CASSWIAGGPGNEQFF	TGTGCCAGCAGTTGGATAGCGGGAGGGCCGGGCAATGAGCAGTTCTTC
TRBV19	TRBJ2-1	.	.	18	CASSIGGTYNSRNNEQFF	TGTGCCAGTAGTATTGGGGGGACCTACAATAGCCGGAACAATGAGCAGTTCTTC
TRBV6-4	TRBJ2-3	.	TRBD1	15	CASSLDRGPTDTQYF	TGTGCCAGCAGCTTGGACAGGGGGCCCACAGATACGCAGTATTTT
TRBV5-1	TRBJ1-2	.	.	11	CASSPGRGYTF	TGCGCCAGCAGCCCAGGGCGTGGCTACACCTTC
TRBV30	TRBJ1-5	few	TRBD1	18	CAWSVQGQGVGFNQPQHF	TGTGCCTGGAGTGTACAGGGACAGGGGGTCGGCTTCAATCAGCCCCAGCATTTT
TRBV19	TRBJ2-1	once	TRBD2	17	CASSIRGLAEINNEQFF	TGTGCCAGTAGTATCCGCGGACTAGCGGAAATAAACAATGAGCAGTTCTTC
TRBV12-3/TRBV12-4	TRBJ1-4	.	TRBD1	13	CASRQGWGEKLFF	TGTGCCAGCAGACAGGGGTGGGGTGAAAAACTGTTTTTT
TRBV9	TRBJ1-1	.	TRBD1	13	CASSLGTAAAAFF	TGTGCCAGCAGCCTCGGGACAGCAGCCGCAGCTTTCTTT
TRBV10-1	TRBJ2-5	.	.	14	CASSELGPQGTQYF	TGCGCCAGCAGTGAACTCGGACCCCAGGGGACCCAGTACTTC
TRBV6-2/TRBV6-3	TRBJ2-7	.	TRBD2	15	CASSYGGRGAYEQYF	TGTGCCAGCAGTTACGGCGGGAGGGGGGCTTACGAGCAGTACTTC
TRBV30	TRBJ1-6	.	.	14	CAWSVGSYNSPLHF	TGTGCCTGGAGTGTCGGGTCCTATAATTCACCCCTCCACTTT
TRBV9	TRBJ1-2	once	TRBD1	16	CASSVDPGGNNYGYTF	TGTGCCAGCAGCGTAGATCCAGGGGGAAATAACTATGGCTACACCTTC
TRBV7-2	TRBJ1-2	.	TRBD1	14	CASSLGGTGGASTF	TGTGCCAGCAGCTTAGGGGGGACAGGGGGCGCGAGCACCTTC
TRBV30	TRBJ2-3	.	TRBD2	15	CAWRGWREVSDTQYF	TGTGCCTGGAGGGGATGGCGGGAGGTTTCAGATACGCAGTATTTT
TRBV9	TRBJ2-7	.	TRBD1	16	CASSPKPAGGAYEQYF	TGTGCCAGCAGCCCGAAGCCCGCAGGGGGCGCGTACGAGCAGTACTTC
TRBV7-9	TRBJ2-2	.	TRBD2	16	CASSPGLAGSTGELFF	TGTGCCAGCAGCCCAGGACTAGCGGGATCCACCGGGGAGCTGTTTTTT
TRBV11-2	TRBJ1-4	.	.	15	CASSSPTGLRNGLFF	TGTGCCAGCAGCTCCCCTACAGGGCTAAGGAACGGACTGTTTTTT
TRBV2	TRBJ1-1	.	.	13	CASSLGAGTEAFF	TGTGCCAGCAGTCTGGGGGCAGGGACTGAAGCTTTCTTT
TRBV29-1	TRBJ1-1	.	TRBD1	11	CSADRGTEAFF	TGCAGCGCCGACAGGGGCACTGAAGCTTTCTTT
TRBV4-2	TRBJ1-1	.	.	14	CASTQTDSGTEAFF	TGTGCCAGCACCCAGACGGACAGTGGCACTGAAGCTTTCTTT
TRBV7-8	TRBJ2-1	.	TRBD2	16	CASSLSGTSGNNEQFF	TGTGCCAGCAGCTTATCCGGGACTAGCGGGAACAATGAGCAGTTCTTC
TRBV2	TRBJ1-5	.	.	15	CASSEQGFGNQPQHF	TGTGCCAGCAGTGAACAGGGATTTGGCAATCAGCCCCAGCATTTT
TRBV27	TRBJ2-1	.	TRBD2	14	CASSLAGGINEQFF	TGTGCCAGCAGTTTAGCGGGAGGGATCAATGAGCAGTTCTTC
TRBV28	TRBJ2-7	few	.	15	CASSFYGEEYYEQYF	TGTGCCAGCAGTTTTTATGGGGAGGAATACTACGAGCAGTACTTC
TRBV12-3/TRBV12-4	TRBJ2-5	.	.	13	CASSWDFGKTQYF	TGTGCCAGCAGTTGGGACTTTGGGAAGACCCAGTACTTC
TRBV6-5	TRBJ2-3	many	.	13	CASTRNLQGSQYF	TGTGCCAGCACCCGAAATCTGCAGGGGTCGCAGTATTTT
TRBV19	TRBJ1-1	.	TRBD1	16	CASSQTRWTGKAEAFF	TGTGCCAGTAGCCAAACCCGTTGGACAGGGAAGGCTGAAGCTTTCTTT
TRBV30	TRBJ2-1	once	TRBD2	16	CAWSVLSSGSRNEQFF	TGTGCCTGGAGTGTGTTGTCTAGCGGGAGTCGCAATGAGCAGTTCTTC
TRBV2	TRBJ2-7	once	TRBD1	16	CASNLHSGTGLREQYF	TGTGCCAGCAACCTACACTCCGGGACAGGGCTCCGCGAGCAGTACTTC
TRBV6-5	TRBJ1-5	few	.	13	CASRGGDYQPQHF	TGTGCCAGCAGAGGGGGGGATTATCAGCCCCAGCATTTT
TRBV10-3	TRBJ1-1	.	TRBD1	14	CAISTGQVNTEAFF	TGTGCCATCAGTACGGGACAGGTGAACACTGAAGCTTTCTTT